This T cell receptor beta chain is from a study of T cells in Graves' hyperthyroidism and ophthalmopathy. This clonotype has ten or more counts. The V gene end was trimmed by 6 bases and the J gene end by 2 bases; junction bases not matched to a gene: 11. Germline V gene sequence: CDR1 DFQATT, CDR2 SNEGSKA (reference sequence). This CDR3 has 16 amino acids. The source material, RNA transcripts, was used to amplify TCR beta CDR3 regions. First-round RT-PCR with HTBI primers amplified the TCR CDR3 region. Each CDR3 protein gets one entry after TCRdb re-called the multiplex PCR reads with MiXCR. This table has roughly 700,000 distinct CDR3 sequences, 13% to 15% appearing once.

The chain carries TRBV20-1 and TRBJ1-5; TRBD1 matches at 9 bases. This sequence was found in a woman between 18 and 30 years old with Graves' hyperthyroidism. The sequencing sample was made of blood. CDR3 residues: CSANRDRVWGNQPQHF. CDR3 coding DNA: TGCAGTGCCAATAGGGACAGGGTATGGGGCAATCAGCCCCAGCATTTT.